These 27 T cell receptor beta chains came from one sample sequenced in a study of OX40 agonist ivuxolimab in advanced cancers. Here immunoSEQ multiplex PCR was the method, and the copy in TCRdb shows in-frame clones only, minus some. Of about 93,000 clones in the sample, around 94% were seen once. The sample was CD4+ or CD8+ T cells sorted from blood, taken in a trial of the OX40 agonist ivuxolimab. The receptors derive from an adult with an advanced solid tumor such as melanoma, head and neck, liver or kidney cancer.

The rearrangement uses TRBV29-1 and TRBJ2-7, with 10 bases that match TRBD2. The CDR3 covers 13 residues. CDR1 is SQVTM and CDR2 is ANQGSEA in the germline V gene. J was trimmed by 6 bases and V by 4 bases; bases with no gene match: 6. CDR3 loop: CSVVSSGSREQYF. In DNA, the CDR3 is TGCAGCGTTGTATCTAGCGGGAGCCGCGAGCAGTACTTC.

CDR3 bases: TGTGCCAGCAACCCTACAGGGGAGAACTACGAGCAGTACTTC. Translated: CASNPTGENYEQYF. V is TRBV5-5 and J is TRBJ2-7; 7 bases align to TRBD1. The CDR3 totals 14 residues. Unmatched junction bases numbered 9, after V lost 6 bases and J lost 3 bases. Germline V gives CDR1 SGHKS, CDR2 YYEKEE (reference sequence).

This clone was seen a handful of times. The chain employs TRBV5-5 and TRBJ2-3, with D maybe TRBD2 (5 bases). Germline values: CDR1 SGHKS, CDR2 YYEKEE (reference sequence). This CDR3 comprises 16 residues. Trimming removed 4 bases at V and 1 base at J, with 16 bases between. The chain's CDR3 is CASSRVKGSGTDTQYF. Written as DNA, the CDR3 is TGTGCCAGCAGCCGCGTGAAGGGTAGCGGCACAGATACGCAGTATTTT.

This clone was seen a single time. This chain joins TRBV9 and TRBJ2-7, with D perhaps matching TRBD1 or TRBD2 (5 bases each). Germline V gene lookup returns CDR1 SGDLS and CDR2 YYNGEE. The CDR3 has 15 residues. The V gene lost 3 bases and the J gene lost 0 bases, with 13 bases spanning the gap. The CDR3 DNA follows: TGTGCCAGCAGCGAGCGGACAACCAGCTCCTACGAGCAGTACTTC. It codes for CASSERTTSSYEQYF.

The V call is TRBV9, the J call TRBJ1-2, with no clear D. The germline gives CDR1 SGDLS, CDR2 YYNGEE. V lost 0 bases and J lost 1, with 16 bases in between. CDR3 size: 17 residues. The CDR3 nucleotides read TGTGCCAGCAGCGTAGGAAAGGTACCGAACTTTAACTATGGCTACACCTTC. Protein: CASSVGKVPNFNYGYTF.

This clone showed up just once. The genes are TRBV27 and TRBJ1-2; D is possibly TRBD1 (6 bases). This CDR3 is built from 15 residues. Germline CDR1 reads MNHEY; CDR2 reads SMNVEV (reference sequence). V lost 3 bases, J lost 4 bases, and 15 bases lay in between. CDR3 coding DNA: TGTGCCAGCAGTTTGCGGGGGGGCCACCCCTATGGCTACACCTTC. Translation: CASSLRGGHPYGYTF.

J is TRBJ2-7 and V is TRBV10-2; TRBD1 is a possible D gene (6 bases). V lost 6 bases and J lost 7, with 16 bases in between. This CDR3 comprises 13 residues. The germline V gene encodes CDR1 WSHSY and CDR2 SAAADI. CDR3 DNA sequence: TGCGCCAGCAGCCCAGGGGTCTTAGAAGAGCAGTACTTC. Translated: CASSPGVLEEQYF.

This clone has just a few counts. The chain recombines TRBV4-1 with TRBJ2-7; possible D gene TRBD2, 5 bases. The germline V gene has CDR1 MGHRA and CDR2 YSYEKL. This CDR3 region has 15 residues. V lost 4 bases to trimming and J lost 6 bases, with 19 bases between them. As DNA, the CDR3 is TGCGCCAGCAGCCCACAATGGTCGACCGGGGTCGAGCAGTACTTC. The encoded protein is CASSPQWSTGVEQYF.

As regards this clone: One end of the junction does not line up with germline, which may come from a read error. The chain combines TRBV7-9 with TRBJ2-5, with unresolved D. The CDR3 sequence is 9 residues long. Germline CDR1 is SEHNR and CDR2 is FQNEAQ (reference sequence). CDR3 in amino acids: CASSPRRDF. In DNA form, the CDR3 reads TGTGCCAGCAGCCCCCGCCGGGACTTC.

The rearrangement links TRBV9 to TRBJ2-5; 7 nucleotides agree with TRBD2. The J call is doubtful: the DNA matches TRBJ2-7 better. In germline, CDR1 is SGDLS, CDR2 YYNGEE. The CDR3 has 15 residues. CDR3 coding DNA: TGTGCCAGCAGCCGTCGGGGGGAAACGTCCTACGAGCAGTACTTC. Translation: CASSRRGETSYEQYF.

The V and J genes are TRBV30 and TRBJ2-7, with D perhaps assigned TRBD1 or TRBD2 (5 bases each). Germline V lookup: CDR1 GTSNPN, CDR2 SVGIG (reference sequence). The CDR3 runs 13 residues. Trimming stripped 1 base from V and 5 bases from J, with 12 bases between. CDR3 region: CAWSAGTADEQYF. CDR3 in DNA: TGTGCCTGGAGTGCCGGGACGGCGGACGAGCAGTACTTC.

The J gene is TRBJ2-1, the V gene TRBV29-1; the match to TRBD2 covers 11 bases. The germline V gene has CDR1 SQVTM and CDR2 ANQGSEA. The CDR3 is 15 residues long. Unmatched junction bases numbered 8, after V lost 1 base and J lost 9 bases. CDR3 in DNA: TGCAGCGTTGAAGGGGGGGGACTAGCGGCGCCTGAGCAGTTCTTC. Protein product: CSVEGGGLAAPEQFF.

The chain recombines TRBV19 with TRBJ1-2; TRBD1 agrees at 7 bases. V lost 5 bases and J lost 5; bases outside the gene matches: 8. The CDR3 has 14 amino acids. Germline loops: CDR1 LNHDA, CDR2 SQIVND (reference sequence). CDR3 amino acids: CASSVTGTAYGYTF. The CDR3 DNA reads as TGTGCCAGTAGTGTCACCGGGACAGCTTATGGCTACACCTTC.

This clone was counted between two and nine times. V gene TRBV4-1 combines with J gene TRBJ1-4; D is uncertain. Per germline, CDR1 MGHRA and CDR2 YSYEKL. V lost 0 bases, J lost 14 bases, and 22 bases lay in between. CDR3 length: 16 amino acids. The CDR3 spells CASSQDWEEKLYRLFF. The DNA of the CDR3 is TGCGCCAGCAGCCAAGATTGGGAAGAAAAACTGTATCGGCTGTTTTTT.

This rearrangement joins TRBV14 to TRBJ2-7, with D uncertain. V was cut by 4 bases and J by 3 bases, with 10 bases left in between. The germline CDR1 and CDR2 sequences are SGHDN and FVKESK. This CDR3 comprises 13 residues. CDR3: CASSPATFYEQYF. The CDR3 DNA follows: TGTGCCAGCAGCCCCGCCACTTTCTACGAGCAGTACTTC. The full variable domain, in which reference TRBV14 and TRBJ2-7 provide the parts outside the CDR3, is EAGVTQFPSHSVIEKGQTVTLRCDPISGHDNLYWYRRVMGKEIKFLLHFVKESKQDESGMPNNRFLAERTGGTYSTLKVQPAELEDSGVYFCASSPATFYEQYFGPGTRLTVT.

Written as DNA, the CDR3 is TGTGCCAGCAGCCATCGACAGGGCAAGTTCAGTGGCTACACCTTC. It codes for CASSHRQGKFSGYTF. This chain links TRBV7-9 with TRBJ1-2; 7 positions agree with TRBD1. CDR3 length: 15 amino acids. V shed 5 bases, J shed 7 bases, and the junction held 13 bases outside the gene matches. Germline values: CDR1 SEHNR, CDR2 FQNEAQ (reference sequence).

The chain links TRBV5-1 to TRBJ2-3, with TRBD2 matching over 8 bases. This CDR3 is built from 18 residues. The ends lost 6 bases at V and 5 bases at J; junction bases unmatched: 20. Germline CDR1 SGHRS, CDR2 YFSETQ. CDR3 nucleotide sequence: TGCGCCAGCACCATAAGCAAGAGGGCCAGCGGGAGTGGAGATACGCAGTATTTT. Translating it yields CASTISKRASGSGDTQYF.

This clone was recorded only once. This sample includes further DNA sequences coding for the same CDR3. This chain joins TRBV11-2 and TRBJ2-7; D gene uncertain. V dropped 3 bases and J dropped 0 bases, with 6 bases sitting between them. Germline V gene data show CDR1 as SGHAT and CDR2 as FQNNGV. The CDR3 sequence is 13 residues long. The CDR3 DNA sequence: TGTGCCAGCAGCTTGGGTGCCTCCTACGAGCAGTACTTC. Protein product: CASSLGASYEQYF.

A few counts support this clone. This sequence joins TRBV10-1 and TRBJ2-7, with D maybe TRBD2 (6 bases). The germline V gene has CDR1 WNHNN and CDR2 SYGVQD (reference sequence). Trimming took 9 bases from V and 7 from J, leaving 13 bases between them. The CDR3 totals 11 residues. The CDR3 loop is CASPGLTEQYF. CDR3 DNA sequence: TGCGCCAGTCCGGGACTTACTGAGCAGTACTTC.

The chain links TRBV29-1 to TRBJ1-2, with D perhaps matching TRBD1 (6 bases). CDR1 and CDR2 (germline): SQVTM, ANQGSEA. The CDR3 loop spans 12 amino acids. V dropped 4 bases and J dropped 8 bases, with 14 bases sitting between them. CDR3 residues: CSVVGATGGYTF. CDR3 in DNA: TGCAGCGTTGTCGGGGCCACAGGGGGCTACACCTTC.

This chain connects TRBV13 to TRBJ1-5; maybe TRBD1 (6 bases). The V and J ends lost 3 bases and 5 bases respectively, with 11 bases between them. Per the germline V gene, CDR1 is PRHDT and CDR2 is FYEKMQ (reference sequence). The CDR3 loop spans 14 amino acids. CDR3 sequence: CASSFYGGDQPQHF. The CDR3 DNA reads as TGTGCCAGCAGCTTTTACGGGGGCGATCAGCCCCAGCATTTT.

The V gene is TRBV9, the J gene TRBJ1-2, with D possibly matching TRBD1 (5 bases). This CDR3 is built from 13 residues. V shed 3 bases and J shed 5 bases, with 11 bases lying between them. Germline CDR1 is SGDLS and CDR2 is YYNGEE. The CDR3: CASSGGSVYGYTF. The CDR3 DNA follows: TGTGCCAGCAGCGGGGGGAGTGTTTATGGCTACACCTTC. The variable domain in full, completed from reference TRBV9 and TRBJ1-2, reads DSGVTQTPKHLITATGQRVTLRCSPRSGDLSVYWYQQSLDQGLQFLIQYYNGEERAKGNILERFSAQQFPDLHSELNLSSLELGDSALYFCASSGGSVYGYTFGSGTRLTVV.

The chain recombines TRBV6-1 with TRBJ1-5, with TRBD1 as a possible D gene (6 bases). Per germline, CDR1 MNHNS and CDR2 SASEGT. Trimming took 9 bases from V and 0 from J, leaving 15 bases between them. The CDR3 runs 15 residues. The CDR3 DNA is TGTGCCAGTCGCCGGGACAACTATAGCAATCAGCCCCAGCATTTT. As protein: CASRRDNYSNQPQHF.

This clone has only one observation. CDR3 nucleotides: TGTGCCAGCAGCTTATGGCTAGCGGTGGGTGAGCAGTTCTTC. Its protein is CASSLWLAVGEQFF. The chain has TRBV7-2 and TRBJ2-1, with 7 bases aligning to TRBD2. The CDR3 loop spans 14 amino acids. Per germline, CDR1 SGHTA and CDR2 FQGNSA. V trimming: 2 bases; J trimming: 9 bases; junction bases outside the gene matches: 7. Supplemented by reference TRBV7-2 and TRBJ2-1, the full variable domain reads GAGVSQSPSNKVTEKGKDVELRCDPISGHTALYWYRQSLGQGLEFLIYFQGNSAPDKSGLPSDRFSAERTGGSVSTLTIQRTQQEDSAVYLCASSLWLAVGEQFFGPGTRLTVL.

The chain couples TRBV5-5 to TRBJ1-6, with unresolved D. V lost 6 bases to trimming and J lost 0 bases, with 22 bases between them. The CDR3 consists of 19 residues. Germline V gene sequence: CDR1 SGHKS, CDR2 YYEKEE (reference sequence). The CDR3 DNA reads TGTGCCAGCACCCAGGACTCTTGGATCTCAAGCTCCTATAATTCACCCCTCCACTTT. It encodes CASTQDSWISSSYNSPLHF.

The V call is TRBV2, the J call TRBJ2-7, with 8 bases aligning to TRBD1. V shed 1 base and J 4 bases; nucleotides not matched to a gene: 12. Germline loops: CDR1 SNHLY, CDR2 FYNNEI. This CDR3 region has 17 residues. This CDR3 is CASSEGMTGVMRYEQYF. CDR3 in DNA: TGTGCCAGCAGTGAAGGGATGACAGGGGTGATGAGATACGAGCAGTACTTC.

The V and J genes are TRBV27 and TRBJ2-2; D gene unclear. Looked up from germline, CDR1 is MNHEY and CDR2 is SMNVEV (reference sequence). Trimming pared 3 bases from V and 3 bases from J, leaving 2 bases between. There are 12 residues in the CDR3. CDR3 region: CASSFDTGELFF. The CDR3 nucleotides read TGTGCCAGCAGTTTCGACACCGGGGAGCTGTTTTTT.